These 30 T cell receptor beta chains originate from one sample sequenced in a study of T-cell reconstitution after alpha-beta-depleted transplantation in children listed by TCRdb under 2016. This sample's treatment or condition label indicates: allogeneic hematopoietic cell transplantation with graft depleted of TCRalphabeta T cells and CD19 B cells. The protocol used for the library was PCR. Sequenced on an Illumina HiSeq 2500. TCR libraries were prepared with molecular barcoding, using unique molecular identifiers to normalize TCRbeta repertoire quantification. TCRdb took the public reads, trimmed them with fastp at Q25, ran MiXCR for clone calling and kept in-frame beta chains. Duplicate CDR3 protein sequences are folded into a single record with the most common DNA and genes. A total of over 150,000 distinct CDR3 sequences appear in this sample, approximately 6.8% of them only once. Of the sample, about 5% falls within the top ten clones.

Sequenced here: PBMCs, sampled before TCRalphabeta/CD19-depleted stem cell transplant. The origin of the receptors is a girl less than two years old with combined immunodeficiency, due to receive a stem cell transplant.

This clonotype was recorded many times. The genes are TRBV20-1 and TRBJ2-1; D not resolved. Deletions cut 1 base from V and 9 bases from J, with 13 bases between. The CDR3 runs 13 residues. Germline lookup yields CDR1 DFQATT and CDR2 SNEGSKA (reference sequence). The CDR3 DNA sequence: TGCAGTGCTAGAGTCCATCCCACCAGTGAGCAGTTCTTC. Its translation is CSARVHPTSEQFF.

This clonotype was counted ten times or more. The rearrangement uses TRBV5-1 and TRBJ2-3; 10 bases align to TRBD2. CDR3 size: 19 residues. Germline V gene data show CDR1 as SGHRS and CDR2 as YFSETQ. The V gene end was trimmed by 0 bases and the J gene end by 4 bases; junction bases not matched to a gene: 14. CDR3 in amino acids: CASSLVEASGSGGADTQYF. DNA for the CDR3: TGCGCCAGCAGCTTGGTTGAGGCTAGCGGGAGTGGTGGCGCAGATACGCAGTATTTT.

This clonotype was observed many times. The rearrangement uses TRBV29-1 and TRBJ1-3; a possible D gene is TRBD1 (6 bases). With 3 bases removed from V and 4 bases from J, the gap between germline ends came to 10 bases. There are 13 residues in the CDR3. CDR1 and CDR2 (germline): SQVTM, ANQGSEA. The CDR3 here is CSVDWGLGNTIYF. The CDR3 DNA reads as TGCAGCGTTGATTGGGGGCTCGGAAACACCATATATTTT.

The chain is built from TRBV5-4 and TRBJ1-2; D is undetermined. CDR3 length: 14 amino acids. Looked up from germline, CDR1 is SGHNT and CDR2 is YYREEE (reference sequence). V lost 4 bases, J lost 5 bases, and 15 bases lay in between. The CDR3 loop reads CASSLGPDPYGYTF. In DNA, the CDR3 is TGTGCCAGCAGCCTAGGACCGGACCCGTATGGCTACACCTTC.

At least ten counts were recorded for this clonotype. The rearrangement links TRBV7-6 to TRBJ2-3; D not certain. Germline V lookup: CDR1 SGHVS, CDR2 FNYEAQ. Between the trimmed V and J ends, which lost 6 bases and 1 base, there was a span of 8 bases. The CDR3 spans 13 residues. The chain's CDR3 is CASRPRGTDTQYF. CDR3 sequence (DNA): TGTGCCAGCAGGCCCAGAGGCACAGATACGCAGTATTTT.

This clonotype was seen repeatedly, ten times or more. This chain links TRBV29-1 with TRBJ1-2; possibly TRBD1 for D (6 bases). This CDR3 contains 14 residues. V shed 3 bases and J shed 4 bases, with 15 bases lying between them. Germline values: CDR1 SQVTM, CDR2 ANQGSEA. CDR3 bases: TGCAGCGTTGAGGCCGAACAGGGTTCCTATGGCTACACCTTC. Translation: CSVEAEQGSYGYTF.

In its sample, this clonotype was seen many times. This chain uses TRBV20-1 with TRBJ2-1; the D gene could be TRBD1 or TRBD2 (5 bases each). Trimming left V 2 bases short and J 3 bases short, with 14 bases between. The CDR3 spans 15 residues. Germline CDR1 is DFQATT and CDR2 is SNEGSKA (reference sequence). This CDR3 is CSARKRDGYYNEQFF. CDR3 nucleotide sequence: TGCAGTGCTAGAAAACGGGACGGATACTACAATGAGCAGTTCTTC.

At least ten counts were recorded for this clonotype. The chain carries TRBV28 and TRBJ1-2; 10 nucleotides line up with TRBD1. CDR3 length: 14 residues. V lost 8 bases and J lost 6; bases outside the gene matches: 9. Germline V CDR1 and CDR2: MDHEN, SYDVKM. The CDR3 is CASGHVGTGDGYTF. The CDR3 bases are TGTGCCAGCGGGCATGTCGGGACAGGGGATGGCTACACCTTC.

This clonotype was observed at least ten times. J is TRBJ1-5 and V is TRBV28, with no clear D. CDR1 and CDR2 from the germline V gene are MDHEN and SYDVKM. The V and J ends lost 10 bases and 1 base respectively, with 11 bases between them. CDR3 size: 13 residues. The CDR3 DNA reads as TGTGCCACTTCATACGGCAGCAATCAGCCCCAGCATTTT. Protein sequence: CATSYGSNQPQHF.

This clonotype showed up many times. V usage is TRBV5-5 and J usage is TRBJ1-2, with 7 bases matching TRBD1. The junction had 6 bases not matched to a gene; V was cut back by 3 bases and J by 4 bases. CDR1 SGHKS and CDR2 YYEKEE come from the germline V gene (reference sequence). The CDR3 contains 14 residues. DNA of the CDR3: TGTGCCAGCAGCTCGGACAGGCCGATCTATGGCTACACCTTC. Translated, it gives CASSSDRPIYGYTF. Filled out from reference TRBV5-5 and TRBJ1-2, the complete variable domain reads DAGVTQSPTHLIKTRGQQVTLRCSPISGHKSVSWYQQVLGQGPQFIFQYYEKEERGRGNFPDRFSARQFPNYSSELNVNALLLGDSALYLCASSSDRPIYGYTFGSGTRLTVV.

This clonotype has at least ten counts. The V and J genes are TRBV5-5 and TRBJ2-3; 8 bases are a match to TRBD2. Germline trimming cut 0 bases from V and 4 bases from J; bases unmatched to any gene: 7. The CDR3 is made up of 16 amino acids. The germline CDR1 and CDR2 sequences are SGHKS and YYEKEE (reference sequence). For the CDR3, the DNA is TGTGCCAGCAGCTTGGCCGGGACTAGTATCCCAGATACGCAGTATTTT. Translated: CASSLAGTSIPDTQYF. The full variable domain, with the rest looked up from reference TRBV5-5 and TRBJ2-3, is DAGVTQSPTHLIKTRGQQVTLRCSPISGHKSVSWYQQVLGQGPQFIFQYYEKEERGRGNFPDRFSARQFPNYSSELNVNALLLGDSALYLCASSLAGTSIPDTQYFGPGTRLTVL.

This clonotype was detected ten times or more. The rearrangement uses TRBV7-6 and TRBJ2-3; a possible D gene is TRBD2 (6 bases). Trimming left V 1 base short and J 1 base short, with 15 bases between. Germline CDR1 is SGHVS and CDR2 is FNYEAQ. CDR3 length: 17 residues. Here the CDR3 reads CASSLEMSGRGTDTQYF. CDR3 coding DNA: TGTGCCAGCAGCTTAGAGATGAGCGGGCGAGGCACAGATACGCAGTATTTT.

Ten or more counts support this clonotype. V and J are TRBV9 and TRBJ1-3; 9 bases are shared with TRBD1. Germline V lookup: CDR1 SGDLS, CDR2 YYNGEE. This CDR3 is built from 15 residues. Trimming took 0 bases from V and 9 from J; bases not matched to a gene: 7. This chain's CDR3 is CASSVGGQGRGTIYF. The CDR3 coding sequence is TGTGCCAGCAGCGTAGGCGGACAGGGGCGCGGCACCATATATTTT.

In this sample, this clonotype turned up a few times. The chain carries TRBV7-8 and TRBJ1-2; 9 positions match TRBD1. The CDR3 totals 17 residues. The germline V gene has CDR1 SGHVS and CDR2 FQNEAQ. Trimming at V came to 5 bases and at J to 5 bases, leaving 15 bases not matched to a gene. CDR3 sequence (DNA): TGTGCCAGCAGCCTTGCATCCCCGGGACAGGGCTTTTATGGCTACACCTTC. Translating it yields CASSLASPGQGFYGYTF.

This clonotype was found many times. The V call is TRBV4-2, the J call TRBJ2-7; D remains ambiguous. Germline CDR1 LGHNA, CDR2 YNFKEQ. This CDR3 region has 14 residues. The V end was cut by 4 bases, the J end by 2 bases, with 12 bases between. CDR3 nucleotide sequence: TGTGCCAGCAGCCCACCTCGACGGACCTACGAGCAGTACTTC. Translation: CASSPPRRTYEQYF.

This clonotype was observed at least ten times. The V gene is TRBV12-3 or TRBV12-4, the J gene TRBJ2-1; D may be TRBD1 or TRBD2 (5 bases each). The CDR3 consists of 15 residues. The V end lost 3 bases, the J end lost 0 bases, and 9 bases lay between the germline ends. This chain's CDR3 is CASSFGAGSYNEQFF. The CDR3 DNA reads TGTGCCAGCAGTTTCGGGGCGGGCTCCTACAATGAGCAGTTCTTC.

This clonotype has just a few counts. The chain couples TRBV29-1 to TRBJ2-1, with a tentative D call TRBD2 (5 bases). V was clipped by 0 bases and J by 6 bases, with 9 bases between them. The CDR3 consists of 13 residues. Germline CDR1 SQVTM, CDR2 ANQGSEA. DNA for the CDR3: TGCAGCGTTGAAGATAGCGTCGCCAATGAGCAGTTCTTC. This sequence encodes CSVEDSVANEQFF.

In this sample, this clonotype turned up many times. This chain joins TRBV28 and TRBJ2-1; 12 nucleotides agree with TRBD2. The CDR3 is 17 amino acids. Losses at the gene ends were 5 bases for V and 4 bases for J; bases not matched to a gene: 9. CDR1 and CDR2 (germline): MDHEN, SYDVKM. DNA for the CDR3: TGTGCCAGCAGTAGACCGACTAGCGGGAGAGCTTACAATGAGCAGTTCTTC. This gives the protein CASSRPTSGRAYNEQFF.

The sample holds many counts of this clonotype. This sequence joins TRBV18 and TRBJ2-1; D is unresolved. CDR1 and CDR2 from the germline V gene are KGHSH and LQKENI. The V end was cut by 2 bases, the J end by 4 bases, with 12 bases between. The CDR3 runs to 15 residues. The CDR3 here is CASSPNAAAYNEQFF. The CDR3 coding sequence is TGTGCCAGCTCACCAAATGCGGCTGCGTACAATGAGCAGTTCTTC. The whole variable domain, remainder taken from reference TRBV18 and TRBJ2-1, is NAGVMQNPRHLVRRRGQEARLRCSPMKGHSHVYWYRQLPEEGLKFMVYLQKENIIDESGMPKERFSAEFPKEGPSILRIQQVVRGDSAAYFCASSPNAAAYNEQFFGPGTRLTVL.

This clonotype was counted between two and nine times. The V gene is TRBV29-1, the J gene TRBJ2-7, with no clear D. CDR1 and CDR2 from the germline V gene are SQVTM and ANQGSEA. V gave up 7 bases and J gave up 2 bases, with 15 bases separating them. The CDR3 is 13 amino acids. The CDR3 DNA sequence: TGCAGCGCCGGGCCGGGTCCCACCTACGAGCAGTACTTC. Translation: CSAGPGPTYEQYF.

The chain links TRBV4-1 to TRBJ2-3; D assignment may be TRBD1 or TRBD2 (6 bases each). Trimming took 2 bases from V and 1 from J, leaving 19 bases between them. Germline V gene lookup returns CDR1 MGHRA and CDR2 YSYEKL. The CDR3 is 18 amino acids. The DNA for the CDR3 is TGCGCCAGCAGCCAACCTACCCGCGACAGGAGGGGCACAGATACGCAGTATTTT. This translates into CASSQPTRDRRGTDTQYF.

In regard to this clonotype: This could be a read error, since a much larger clone is one nucleotide away. The chain couples TRBV29-1 to TRBJ2-7, with D hard to call. The length of the CDR3 is 10 residues. CDR1 is SQVTM, CDR2 ANQGSEA, per germline. The CDR3 DNA sequence: TGCAGCGTTGGCGAATACGTGCAGTACTTC. Its translation: CSVGEYVQYF.

The table lists this clonotype with many counts. The chain is built from TRBV24-1 and TRBJ2-2, with 8 positions matching TRBD2. The length of the CDR3 is 15 residues. J gave up 6 bases and V 6 bases, and 8 bases lay outside the gene matches. Germline assignment: CDR1 KGHDR and CDR2 SFDVKD. For the CDR3, the DNA is TGTGCCACCAGTTACGCGGGGGGCTTGGCCGGGGAGCTGTTTTTT. It encodes CATSYAGGLAGELFF.

This clonotype has ten or more counts. The rearrangement links TRBV12-3 or TRBV12-4 to TRBJ2-3; D is undetermined. V lost 8 bases and J lost 2, with 5 bases in between. The CDR3 length is 11 residues. The CDR3 sequence: CASAFTDTQYF. CDR3 DNA sequence: TGTGCCAGCGCCTTCACAGATACGCAGTATTTT.

This clonotype appeared many times. The J gene is TRBJ2-5, the V gene TRBV12-3 or TRBV12-4; D is ambiguous. Trimming removed 7 bases at V and 4 bases at J, with 16 bases between. CDR3 length equals 14 residues. CDR3 loop: CASTRTIGGETQYF. CDR3 nucleotide sequence: TGTGCCAGCACCCGGACGATTGGCGGAGAGACCCAGTACTTC.

This clonotype was seen repeatedly, ten times or more. This chain uses TRBV7-9 with TRBJ2-3; TRBD1 aligns across 9 bases. Germline CDR1 and CDR2: SEHNR and FQNEAQ (reference sequence). J gave up 2 bases and V 4 bases, and 10 bases lay outside the gene matches. This CDR3 is built from 17 residues. The CDR3 bases are TGTGCCAGCAGCTCCGGGACAGGGATGAGGGCCACAGATACGCAGTATTTT. It encodes CASSSGTGMRATDTQYF.

This clonotype has at least ten counts. V usage is TRBV29-1 and J usage is TRBJ1-5; 8 bases are a match to TRBD1. Trimming removed 4 bases from V and 5 bases from J; junction bases left unmatched: 4. This CDR3 spans 13 amino acids. Germline V lookup: CDR1 SQVTM, CDR2 ANQGSEA. CDR3 residues: CSVGWGQDQPQHF. The DNA for the CDR3 is TGCAGCGTTGGTTGGGGACAGGATCAGCCCCAGCATTTT.

This clonotype was seen at least ten times. The chain combines TRBV6-2 or TRBV6-3 with TRBJ2-2; D is ambiguous. The CDR3 runs 14 residues. Germline CDR1 and CDR2: MNHEY and SVGEGT. V gave up 5 bases and J gave up 7 bases, with 14 bases separating them. The CDR3 sequence: CASSPAVLFGELFF. The DNA of the CDR3 is TGTGCCAGCAGTCCAGCCGTCCTTTTCGGGGAGCTGTTTTTT.

This clonotype was found many times. The chain is built from TRBV7-3 and TRBJ2-1; either TRBD1 or TRBD2 may fit D (5 bases each). Germline CDR1 reads SGHTA; CDR2 reads FQGTGA. The CDR3 loop spans 15 amino acids. Trimming shortened V by 2 bases and J by 8 bases, and 16 bases separated the two germline ends. This chain's CDR3 is CASSLAAGSRDEQFF. For the CDR3, the DNA is TGTGCCAGCAGCTTAGCGGCAGGGAGTAGGGATGAGCAGTTCTTC. The full variable domain, with the rest looked up from reference TRBV7-3 and TRBJ2-1, is GAGVSQTPSNKVTEKGKYVELRCDPISGHTALYWYRQSLGQGPEFLIYFQGTGAADDSGLPNDRFFAVRPEGSVSTLKIQRTERGDSAVYLCASSLAAGSRDEQFFGPGTRLTVL.

V gene TRBV7-2 combines with J gene TRBJ2-5; 10 nucleotides match TRBD2. V trimming: 2 bases; J trimming: 2 bases; junction bases outside the gene matches: 2. Germline assignment: CDR1 SGHTA and CDR2 FQGNSA. The CDR3 loop spans 15 amino acids. For the CDR3, the DNA is TGTGCCAGCAGCTTAACTAGCGGGGTTCAAGAGACCCAGTACTTC. Its protein is CASSLTSGVQETQYF.